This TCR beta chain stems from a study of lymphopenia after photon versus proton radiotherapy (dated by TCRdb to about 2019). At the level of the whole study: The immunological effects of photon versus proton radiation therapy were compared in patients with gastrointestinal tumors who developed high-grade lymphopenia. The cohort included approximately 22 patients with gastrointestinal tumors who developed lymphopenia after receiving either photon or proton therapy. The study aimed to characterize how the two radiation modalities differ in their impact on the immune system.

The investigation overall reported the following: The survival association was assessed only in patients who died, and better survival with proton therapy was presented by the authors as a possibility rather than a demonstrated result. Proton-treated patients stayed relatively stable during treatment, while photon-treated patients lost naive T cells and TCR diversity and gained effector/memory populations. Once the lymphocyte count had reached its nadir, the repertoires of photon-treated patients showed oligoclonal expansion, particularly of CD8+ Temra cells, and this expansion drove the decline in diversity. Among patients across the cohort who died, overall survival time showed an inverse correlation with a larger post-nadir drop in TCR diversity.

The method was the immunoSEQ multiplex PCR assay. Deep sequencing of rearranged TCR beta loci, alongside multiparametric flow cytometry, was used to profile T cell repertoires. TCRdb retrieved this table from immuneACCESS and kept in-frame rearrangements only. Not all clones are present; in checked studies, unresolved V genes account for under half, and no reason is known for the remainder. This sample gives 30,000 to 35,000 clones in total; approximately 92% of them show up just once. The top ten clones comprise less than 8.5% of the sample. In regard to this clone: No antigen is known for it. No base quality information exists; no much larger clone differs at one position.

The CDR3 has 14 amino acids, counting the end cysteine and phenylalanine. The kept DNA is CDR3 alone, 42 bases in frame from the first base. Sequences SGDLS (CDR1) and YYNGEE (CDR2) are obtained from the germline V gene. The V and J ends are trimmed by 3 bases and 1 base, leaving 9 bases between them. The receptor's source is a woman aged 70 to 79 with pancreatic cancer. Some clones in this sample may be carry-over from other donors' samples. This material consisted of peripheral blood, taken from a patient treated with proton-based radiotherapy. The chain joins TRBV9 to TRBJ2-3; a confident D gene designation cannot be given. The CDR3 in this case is CASSASSGTDTQYF. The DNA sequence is TGTGCCAGCAGCGCCTCTAGTGGCACAGATACGCAGTATTTT.